This T cell receptor beta chain was sequenced for a study of radiotherapy plus CTLA-4 blockade in lung cancer. General study points: With interferon-beta, early dynamics of blood T cell clones were reported to best predict response.

Turning to this clone: Its antigen is unknown.

Only in-frame clones appear in the TCRdb table, and some are missing; sequencing was by immunoSEQ multiplex PCR. The sample contains 45,000 to 60,000 clones, roughly 80% of which appear only once. Patients had chemo-refractory metastatic non-small-cell lung cancer and received focal radiation plus CTLA-4 blockade that used ipilimumab. This CDR3 spans 11 amino acids. Looked up from germline, CDR1 is KGHSH and CDR2 is LQKENI. Trimming left V 3 bases short and J 7 bases short, with 6 bases between. This TCR derives from a human donor with non-small cell lung cancer who had a complete response to radiotherapy plus ipilimumab. This chain joins TRBV18 and TRBJ1-1; no clear D gene. Material: peripheral blood, obtained from a patient treated with radiotherapy plus ipilimumab. CDR3 coding DNA: TGTGCCAGCTCACCGAGGTTTGAAGCTTTCTTT. Protein product: CASSPRFEAFF. Complete variable domain (other parts from reference TRBV18 and TRBJ1-1): NAGVMQNPRHLVRRRGQEARLRCSPMKGHSHVYWYRQLPEEGLKFMVYLQKENIIDESGMPKERFSAEFPKEGPSILRIQQVVRGDSAAYFCASSPRFEAFFGQGTRLTVV.